The 11 T cell receptor beta chains in this list originate from one sample, sequenced in a study of cytomegalovirus exposure and HLA in healthy donors. 60 Vbeta and 13 Jbeta primers were used in PCR. Sequencing used immunoSEQ multiplex PCR; TCRdb keeps in-frame clones, though not all of them. The sample has 180,000 or so clones; about 77% are singletons. The sequencing sample was made of PBMCs. These receptor sequences come from a woman in her twenties or thirties in good health and CMV-seropositive.

The rearrangement uses TRBV10-1 and TRBJ2-7; D is uncertain. The CDR3 extends over 15 amino acids. Trimming removed 0 bases at V and 0 bases at J, with 9 bases between. The germline CDR1 and CDR2 sequences are WNHNN and SYGVQD (reference sequence). CDR3 protein: CASSESRCRSYEQYF. For the CDR3, the DNA is TGCGCCAGCAGTGAGTCGAGGTGCCGCTCCTACGAGCAGTACTTC.

This chain uses TRBV2 with TRBJ2-1, with TRBD2 identical over 9 bases. Germline values: CDR1 SNHLY, CDR2 FYNNEI. V shed 6 bases and J 12 bases; nucleotides not matched to a gene: 12. This CDR3 spans 14 amino acids. The CDR3: CASRGLAGNGWQFF. CDR3 DNA: TGTGCCAGCAGAGGGCTAGCGGGGAACGGGTGGCAGTTCTTC.

This chain connects TRBV4-1 to TRBJ2-2; 9 bases fit TRBD1. Looked up from germline, CDR1 is MGHRA and CDR2 is YSYEKL. CDR3 length equals 16 residues. The V segment lost 4 bases and the J segment 2 bases; nucleotides outside the gene matches: 5. The CDR3 DNA sequence: TGCGCCAGCAGCCCCCGGGGACAGGGAAACACCGGGGAGCTGTTTTTT. This gives the protein CASSPRGQGNTGELFF.

The J gene is TRBJ2-2, the V gene TRBV6-4; D is possibly TRBD2 (7 bases). V lost 8 bases, J lost 3 bases, and 13 bases lay in between. Looked up from germline, CDR1 is MRHNA and CDR2 is SNTAGT. This CDR3 is built from 14 residues. In nucleotides, the CDR3 is TGTGCCAGCGGGGCGGGGGCCGACACCGGGGAGCTGTTTTTT. It encodes CASGAGADTGELFF.

The chain has TRBV1 and TRBJ2-3; the D call of TRBD2 is as the table states it, not checked on the DNA. TRBV1 is termed a pseudogene. This CDR3 is built from 16 residues. CDR3 in DNA: TGCACCAGCAGCCAAGCCCAGCGGGGGGGCACAGATACGCAGTATTTT. Its translation: CTSSQAQRGGTDTQYF.

This clone was observed a few times. As DNA, the CDR3 is TGCGCCACGGGACAGGGGGCTGCGGAGCAGTTCTTC. Protein: CATGQGAAEQFF. V and J are TRBV23-1 and TRBJ2-1, with 12 bases lining up with TRBD1. TRBV23-1 is noted as an ORF with a role that remains uncertain. V lost 10 bases to trimming and J lost 10 bases; unmatched junction nucleotides: 5. The CDR3 is 12 residues long.

The CDR3 here is CASGPHRPGSRVADTQYF. The CDR3 DNA sequence: TGTGCTAGTGGTCCCCATCGTCCGGGATCGAGGGTCGCAGATACGCAGTATTTT. The chain couples TRBV12-5 to TRBJ2-3; maybe TRBD2 (5 bases). CDR3 length: 18 residues. Between the trimmed V and J ends, which lost 5 bases and 4 bases, there was a span of 25 bases. Germline V gene data show CDR1 as LGHNT and CDR2 as FRNRAP.

V and J are TRBV19 and TRBJ1-3, with TRBD1 identical over 10 bases. CDR1 and CDR2 from the germline V gene are LNHDA and SQIVND (reference sequence). This CDR3 contains 14 residues. J gave up 3 bases and V 9 bases, and 5 bases lay outside the gene matches. CDR3 sequence reads: CASRQGADGNTIYF. Here the CDR3 DNA reads TGTGCCAGCCGACAGGGGGCGGATGGAAACACCATATATTTT.

The chain uses TRBV2 and TRBJ2-1; a weak D match, TRBD2 (6 bases). Trimming removed 6 bases from V and 6 bases from J, with 15 bases in between. Germline V gene sequence: CDR1 SNHLY, CDR2 FYNNEI. The CDR3 covers 14 residues. CDR3 in amino acids: CASRPTAGPNEQFF. CDR3 DNA sequence: TGTGCCAGCAGGCCCACTGCGGGGCCCAATGAGCAGTTCTTC.

This clone was seen only a few times. The chain recombines TRBV19 with TRBJ1-3; 11 bases match TRBD1. CDR1 LNHDA and CDR2 SQIVND come from the germline V gene (reference sequence). The CDR3 is 16 residues long. After removal of 8 bases from V and 0 bases from J, the junction contained 6 bases not matched to a gene. CDR3 amino acids: CASLRGQGASGNTIYF. The CDR3 DNA reads TGTGCCAGTCTCCGAGGACAGGGGGCCTCTGGAAACACCATATATTTT.

The chain links TRBV2 to TRBJ1-6, with D unclear. This CDR3 region has 13 residues. Deletions cut 10 bases from V and 7 bases from J, with 14 bases between. Per germline, CDR1 SNHLY and CDR2 FYNNEI. Written as DNA, the CDR3 is TGTGCCAACCTACACAGCAAAAATTCACCCCTCCACTTT. Its protein is CANLHSKNSPLHF. The full variable domain, completed using reference TRBV2 and TRBJ1-6, is EPEVTQTPSHQVTQMGQEVILRCVPISNHLYFYWYRQILGQKVEFLVSFYNNEISEKSEIFDDQFSVERPDGSNFTLKIRSTKLEDSAMYFCANLHSKNSPLHFGNGTRLTVT.